The clone carrying this T cell receptor (beta chain) has ten or more counts. What it recognizes is unknown. The data derive from a study of T cell repertoires in cytomegalovirus infection. MiXCR, applied by TCRdb to the reads, yields one record per CDR3 protein. The data show about 920,000 distinct CDR3 sequences, around 31% seen once. Germline V gene data show CDR1 as SGHVS and CDR2 as FNYEAQ. CDR3 length: 16 amino acids. Trimming took off 5 bases at V and 0 bases at J, with 14 bases between the two ends. The source was cultured CD8+ T cells from PBMCs, collected from culture after CMV antigen stimulation. This clonotype was sampled from a human donor in good health (CMV status not recorded). Some clones in this sample may be carry-over from other donors' samples. The J gene is TRBJ2-1, the V gene TRBV7-6; D is perhaps TRBD2 (6 bases). The CDR3 loop reads CASSPGEAGSYNEQFF. The CDR3 region has the DNA TGTGCCAGCAGCCCCGGGGAGGCTGGCTCCTACAATGAGCAGTTCTTC.